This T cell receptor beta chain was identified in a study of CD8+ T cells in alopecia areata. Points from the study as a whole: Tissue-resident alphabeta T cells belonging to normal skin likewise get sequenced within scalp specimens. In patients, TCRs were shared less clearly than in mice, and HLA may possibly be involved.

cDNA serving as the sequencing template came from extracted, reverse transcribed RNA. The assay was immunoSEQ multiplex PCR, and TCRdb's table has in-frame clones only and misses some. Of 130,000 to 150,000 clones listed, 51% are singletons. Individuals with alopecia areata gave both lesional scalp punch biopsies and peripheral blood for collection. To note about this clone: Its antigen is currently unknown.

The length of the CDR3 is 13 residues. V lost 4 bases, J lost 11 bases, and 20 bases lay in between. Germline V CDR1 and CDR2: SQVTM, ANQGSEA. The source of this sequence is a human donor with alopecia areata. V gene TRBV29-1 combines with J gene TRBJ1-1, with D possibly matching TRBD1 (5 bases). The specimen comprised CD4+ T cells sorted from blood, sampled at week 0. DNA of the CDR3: TGCAGCGTTGTAGCAGGGTCAGGCCCTAGGGCTTTCTTT. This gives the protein CSVVAGSGPRAFF.